These 17 T cell receptor beta chains were all obtained from the same sample, sequenced in a study of response to subunit inactivated influenza vaccine. TCRdb analysed the RT-PCR reads with MiXCR anew, one entry per CDR3 protein. Seen here are about 300,000 distinct CDR3 sequences, just over 20% observed once, and the top ten hold roughly 10%. The material sequenced was PBMCs from blood, taken less than 22 months after vaccination. The receptor set was obtained from a man between 50 and 75 years old who received an inactivated influenza vaccine.

The rearrangement joins TRBV20-1 to TRBJ2-2; D call uncertain. The CDR3 runs to 12 residues. V was clipped by 1 base and J by 4 bases, with 4 bases between them. CDR1 is DFQATT and CDR2 is SNEGSKA in the germline V gene (reference sequence). CDR3: CSARATTGELFF. For the CDR3, the DNA is TGCAGTGCTAGAGCCACCACCGGGGAGCTGTTTTTT.

Ten or more counts support this clonotype. The CDR3: CAGSTFGYEQYF. As DNA, the CDR3 is TGTGCCGGGTCTACCTTTGGCTACGAGCAGTACTTC. This chain joins TRBV6-1 and TRBJ2-7, with unresolved D. V was clipped by 11 bases and J by 3 bases, with 14 bases between them. The CDR3 loop spans 12 amino acids. Germline V CDR1 and CDR2: MNHNS, SASEGT.

This clonotype was picked up a small number of times. V usage is TRBV27 and J usage is TRBJ2-1; 8 bases are shared with TRBD2. The CDR3 is made up of 14 amino acids. Germline CDR1 and CDR2: MNHEY and SMNVEV (reference sequence). V shed 0 bases, J shed 8 bases, and the junction held 3 bases outside the gene matches. CDR3 loop: CASSLSTSGDEQFF. In nucleotides, the CDR3 is TGTGCCAGCAGTTTATCAACTAGCGGAGATGAGCAGTTCTTC.

This rearrangement joins TRBV11-1 to TRBJ2-3; 11 bases fit TRBD2. CDR3 length equals 18 residues. Unmatched junction bases numbered 13, after V lost 3 bases and J lost 5 bases. Germline assignment: CDR1 SGHAT and CDR2 FQDESV (reference sequence). CDR3 nucleotide sequence: TGTGCCAGCAGCTTTTCAACCCTACTAGCGGGAGAGATAGATACGCAGTATTTT. This translates into CASSFSTLLAGEIDTQYF.

The chain combines TRBV7-2 with TRBJ1-2; TRBD1 matches 8 bases. The CDR3 length is 15 residues. Germline CDR1 is SGHTA and CDR2 is FQGNSA. J gave up 8 bases and V 1 base, and 9 bases lay outside the gene matches. For the CDR3, the DNA is TGTGCCAGCAGCTTAGAAAGGCAGGGGGCGGGAGGCTACACCTTC. Amino acid sequence: CASSLERQGAGGYTF.

This clonotype was detected a few times. This sequence joins TRBV20-1 and TRBJ2-7, with TRBD2 matching over 9 bases. CDR3 length: 16 residues. Germline CDR1 DFQATT, CDR2 SNEGSKA (reference sequence). Germline trimming cut 2 bases from V and 1 base from J; bases unmatched to any gene: 9. This CDR3 reads CSARLVAGAVSYEQYF. DNA for the CDR3: TGCAGTGCTAGACTAGTAGCGGGAGCTGTGTCCTACGAGCAGTACTTC.

This clonotype was recorded many times. The genes are TRBV12-3 or TRBV12-4 and TRBJ1-5, with D possibly TRBD1 on 6 matching bases. V was trimmed by 4 bases and J by 3 bases, leaving 19 bases between them. The CDR3 contains 17 residues. CDR3 protein: CASSSNTGRGANQPQHF. The DNA for the CDR3 is TGTGCCAGCAGTTCCAATACAGGGAGAGGGGCCAATCAGCCCCAGCATTTT.

This clonotype was detected many times. The gene calls are TRBV20-1 and TRBJ1-5, with unresolved D. This CDR3 region has 12 residues. CDR1 and CDR2 from the germline V gene are DFQATT and SNEGSKA (reference sequence). Trimming removed 3 bases at V and 1 base at J, with 4 bases between. CDR3 bases: TGCAGTGCTAGTCGGAGCAATCAGCCCCAGCATTTT. Encoded protein: CSASRSNQPQHF.

The J gene is TRBJ2-1, the V gene TRBV7-6; unclear D gene. Trimming removed 1 base at V and 7 bases at J, with 5 bases between. This CDR3 region has 12 residues. Per the germline V gene, CDR1 is SGHVS and CDR2 is FNYEAQ. CDR3 amino acids: CASSLDGNEQFF. The CDR3 DNA sequence: TGTGCCAGCAGCTTAGACGGTAATGAGCAGTTCTTC.

This chain connects TRBV7-9 to TRBJ2-4; 9 bases line up with TRBD2. V trimming: 4 bases; J trimming: 6 bases; junction bases outside the gene matches: 4. CDR3 length equals 14 residues. The germline CDR1 and CDR2 sequences are SEHNR and FQNEAQ (reference sequence). Here the CDR3 DNA reads TGTGCCAGCAGCTCCCTGACTAGCGGAAACATTCAGTACTTC. Encoded protein: CASSSLTSGNIQYF.

A few counts support this clonotype. V usage is TRBV9 and J usage is TRBJ1-1; D remains unclear. CDR3 length equals 15 residues. Germline-derived CDR1 and CDR2 are SGDLS and YYNGEE. V was cut by 3 bases and J by 2 bases, with 14 bases left in between. CDR3 amino acids: CASSARGGPNTEAFF. The CDR3 nucleotides read TGTGCCAGCAGCGCCCGAGGTGGACCTAACACTGAAGCTTTCTTT.

The chain couples TRBV12-3 or TRBV12-4 to TRBJ2-7; 14 nucleotides line up with TRBD2. The CDR3 has 17 residues. With 5 bases clipped from V and 2 bases from J, the junction kept 8 bases outside the gene matches. CDR3 protein: CASSPWGLAGETYEQYF. The CDR3 DNA reads as TGTGCCAGCAGTCCGTGGGGACTAGCGGGGGAGACCTACGAGCAGTACTTC.

This clonotype occurred a few times. The chain combines TRBV4-1 with TRBJ2-3; D is unclear. V was trimmed by 4 bases and J by 0 bases, leaving 17 bases between them. The CDR3 runs to 17 residues. Germline CDR1 is MGHRA and CDR2 is YSYEKL. The CDR3 sequence is CASSRLPRQTSTDTQYF. DNA for the CDR3: TGCGCCAGCAGCCGATTGCCCCGTCAAACTAGCACAGATACGCAGTATTTT.

Only a few counts were recorded for this clonotype. The chain carries TRBV29-1 and TRBJ2-5, with D uncertain. The CDR3 length is 12 residues. The germline CDR1 and CDR2 sequences are SQVTM and ANQGSEA. The V gene lost 2 bases and the J gene lost 5 bases, with 9 bases spanning the gap. In nucleotides, the CDR3 is TGCAGCGTTGAAAGGGATTCGGAGACCCAGTACTTC. Protein product: CSVERDSETQYF.

The chain recombines TRBV20-1 with TRBJ1-6; unclear D gene. Trimming pared 5 bases from V and 0 bases from J, leaving 5 bases between. Germline lookup yields CDR1 DFQATT and CDR2 SNEGSKA (reference sequence). The CDR3 has 13 amino acids. Written as DNA, the CDR3 is TGCAGTGCTCTAAGCTCCTATAATTCACCCCTCCACTTT. Protein sequence: CSALSSYNSPLHF.

V gene TRBV10-3 combines with J gene TRBJ1-5; TRBD1 agrees at 8 bases. V lost 10 bases, J lost 4 bases, and 12 bases stayed unmatched. The CDR3 has 15 residues. Germline values: CDR1 ENHRY, CDR2 SYGVKD. The CDR3 coding sequence is TGTGCCACCAGACAGGGGAGTTCTTCAAATCAGCCCCAGCATTTT. This encodes CATRQGSSSNQPQHF.

The gene calls are TRBV2 and TRBJ2-7; D may correspond to TRBD1 or TRBD2 (5 bases each). In germline, CDR1 is SNHLY, CDR2 FYNNEI. The CDR3 is 14 amino acids. The V and J ends lost 6 bases and 3 bases respectively, with 15 bases between them. CDR3 region: CASRRGLAFYEQYF. CDR3 nucleotide sequence: TGTGCCAGCAGGAGGGGTCTGGCGTTCTACGAGCAGTACTTC. Supplemented by reference TRBV2 and TRBJ2-7, the full variable domain reads EPEVTQTPSHQVTQMGQEVILRCVPISNHLYFYWYRQILGQKVEFLVSFYNNEISEKSEIFDDQFSVERPDGSNFTLKIRSTKLEDSAMYFCASRRGLAFYEQYFGPGTRLTVT.